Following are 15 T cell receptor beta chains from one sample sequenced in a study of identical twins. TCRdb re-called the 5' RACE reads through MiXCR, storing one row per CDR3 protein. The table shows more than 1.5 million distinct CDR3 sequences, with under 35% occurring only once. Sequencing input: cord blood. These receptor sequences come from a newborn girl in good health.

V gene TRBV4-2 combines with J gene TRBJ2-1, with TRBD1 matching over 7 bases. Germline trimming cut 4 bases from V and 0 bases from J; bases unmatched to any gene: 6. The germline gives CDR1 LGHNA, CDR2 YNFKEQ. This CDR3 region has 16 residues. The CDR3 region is CASSLPDRSSYNEQFF. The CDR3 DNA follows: TGTGCCAGCAGCCTCCCGGACAGGAGCTCCTACAATGAGCAGTTCTTC.

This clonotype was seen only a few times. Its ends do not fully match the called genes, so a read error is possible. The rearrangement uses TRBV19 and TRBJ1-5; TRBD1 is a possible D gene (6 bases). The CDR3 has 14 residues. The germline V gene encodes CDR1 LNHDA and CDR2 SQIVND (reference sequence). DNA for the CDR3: TGTGCCAGTAGCCCCGGACAGAGGAATCAGCCCCGGCATTTT. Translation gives CASSPGQRNQPRHF.

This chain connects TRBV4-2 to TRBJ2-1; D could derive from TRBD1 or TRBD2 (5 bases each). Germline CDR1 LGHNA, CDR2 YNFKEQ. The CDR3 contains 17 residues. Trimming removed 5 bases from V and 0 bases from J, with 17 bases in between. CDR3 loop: CASSGGITGSSYNEQFF. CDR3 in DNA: TGTGCCAGCAGCGGAGGAATAACAGGCAGCTCCTACAATGAGCAGTTCTTC.

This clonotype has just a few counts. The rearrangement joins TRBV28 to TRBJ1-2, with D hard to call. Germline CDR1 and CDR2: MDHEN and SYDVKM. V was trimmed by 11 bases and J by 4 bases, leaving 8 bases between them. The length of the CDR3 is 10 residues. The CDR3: CASASYGYTF. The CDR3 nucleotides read TGTGCCTCAGCCTCCTATGGCTACACCTTC.

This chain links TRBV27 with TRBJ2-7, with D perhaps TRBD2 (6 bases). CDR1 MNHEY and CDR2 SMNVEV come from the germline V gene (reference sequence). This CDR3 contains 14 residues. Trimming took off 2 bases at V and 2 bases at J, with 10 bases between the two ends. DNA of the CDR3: TGTGCCAGCAGTTTAGGGACTCCCGCCTACGAGCAGTACTTC. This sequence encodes CASSLGTPAYEQYF.

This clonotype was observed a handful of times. CDR3 DNA sequence: TGTGCCAGCAGTCAGTCCGGACTAGCGGGAGATCGGGCCAAAAACATTCAGTACTTC. Its protein is CASSQSGLAGDRAKNIQYF. The genes are TRBV6-1 and TRBJ2-4, with 13 bases identical to TRBD2. The germline V gene has CDR1 MNHNS and CDR2 SASEGT. V shed 5 bases, J shed 1 base, and the junction held 11 bases outside the gene matches. The CDR3 is 19 residues long.

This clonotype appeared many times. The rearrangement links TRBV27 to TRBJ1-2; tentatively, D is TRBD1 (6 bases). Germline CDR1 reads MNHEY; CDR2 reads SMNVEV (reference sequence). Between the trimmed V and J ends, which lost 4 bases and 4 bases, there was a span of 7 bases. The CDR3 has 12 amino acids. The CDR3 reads CASSSQGYGYTF. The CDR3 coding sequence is TGTGCCAGCAGTTCACAGGGCTATGGCTACACCTTC.

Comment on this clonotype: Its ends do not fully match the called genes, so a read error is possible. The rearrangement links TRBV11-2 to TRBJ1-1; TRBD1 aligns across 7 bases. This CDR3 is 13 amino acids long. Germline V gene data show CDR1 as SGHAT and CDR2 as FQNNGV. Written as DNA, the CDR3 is TGCGCCAGCAGCTTACTCCGGGACAGAAGAGCTTTCTTT. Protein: CASSLLRDRRAFF.

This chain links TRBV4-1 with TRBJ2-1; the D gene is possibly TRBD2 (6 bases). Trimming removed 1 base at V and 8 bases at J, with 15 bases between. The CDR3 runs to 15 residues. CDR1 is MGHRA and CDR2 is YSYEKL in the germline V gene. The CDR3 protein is CASSQVKWASDEQFF. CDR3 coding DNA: TGCGCCAGCAGCCAAGTTAAGTGGGCTAGCGATGAGCAGTTCTTC.

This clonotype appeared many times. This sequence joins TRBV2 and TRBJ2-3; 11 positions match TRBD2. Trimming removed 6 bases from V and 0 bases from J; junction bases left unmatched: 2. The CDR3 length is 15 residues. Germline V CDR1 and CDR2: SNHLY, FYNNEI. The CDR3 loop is CASRGTSGSTDTQYF. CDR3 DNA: TGTGCCAGCAGGGGGACTAGCGGTAGCACAGATACGCAGTATTTT.

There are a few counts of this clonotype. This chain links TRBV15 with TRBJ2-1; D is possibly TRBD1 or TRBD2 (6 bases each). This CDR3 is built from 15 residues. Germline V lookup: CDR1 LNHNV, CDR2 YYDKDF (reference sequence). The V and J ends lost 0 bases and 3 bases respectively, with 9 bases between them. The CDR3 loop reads CATSRDRGLYNEQFF. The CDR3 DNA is TGTGCCACCAGCAGAGATCGGGGGCTCTACAATGAGCAGTTCTTC.

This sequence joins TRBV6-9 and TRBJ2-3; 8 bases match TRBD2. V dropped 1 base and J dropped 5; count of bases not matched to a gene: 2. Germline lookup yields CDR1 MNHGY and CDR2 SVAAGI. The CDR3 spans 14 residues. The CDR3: CASSYFLAGDTQYF. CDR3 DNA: TGTGCCAGCAGTTATTTCCTAGCGGGAGATACGCAGTATTTT.

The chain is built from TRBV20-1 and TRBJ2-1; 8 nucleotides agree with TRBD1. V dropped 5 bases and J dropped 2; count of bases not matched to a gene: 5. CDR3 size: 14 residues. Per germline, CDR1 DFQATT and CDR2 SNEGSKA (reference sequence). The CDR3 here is CSAYTGGAYNEQFF. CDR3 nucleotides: TGCAGTGCTTATACAGGGGGAGCCTACAATGAGCAGTTCTTC.

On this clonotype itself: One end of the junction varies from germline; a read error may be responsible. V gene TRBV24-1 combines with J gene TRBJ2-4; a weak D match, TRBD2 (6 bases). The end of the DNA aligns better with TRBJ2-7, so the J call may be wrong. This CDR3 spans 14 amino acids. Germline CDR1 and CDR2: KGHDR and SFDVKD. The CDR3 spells CTTSDHGSSYEQYF. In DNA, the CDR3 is TGTACCACCAGTGACCACGGGAGCTCCTACGAGCAGTACTTC.

The CDR3 DNA follows: TGTGCCAGCAGCCAAGATATGACGGGGGGGCCCGCAGATACGCAGTATTTT. Amino acids: CASSQDMTGGPADTQYF. The gene calls are TRBV3-1 and TRBJ2-3, with TRBD2 matching 8 bases. Per the germline V gene, CDR1 is LGHDT and CDR2 is YNNKEL (reference sequence). V lost 0 bases, J lost 4 bases, and 9 bases stayed unmatched. This CDR3 region has 17 residues.